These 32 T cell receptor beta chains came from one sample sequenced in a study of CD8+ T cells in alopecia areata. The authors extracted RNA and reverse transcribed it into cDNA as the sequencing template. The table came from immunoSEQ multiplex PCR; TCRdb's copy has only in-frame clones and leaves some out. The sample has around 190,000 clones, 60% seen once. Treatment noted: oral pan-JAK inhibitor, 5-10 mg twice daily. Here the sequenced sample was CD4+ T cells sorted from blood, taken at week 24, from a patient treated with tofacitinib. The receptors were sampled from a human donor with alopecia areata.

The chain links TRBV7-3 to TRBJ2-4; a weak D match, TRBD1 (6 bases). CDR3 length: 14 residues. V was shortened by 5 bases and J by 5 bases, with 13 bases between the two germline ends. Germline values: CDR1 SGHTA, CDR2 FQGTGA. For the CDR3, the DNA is TGTGCCAGCAGCCCTACAGGGAATGAAAACATTCAGTACTTC. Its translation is CASSPTGNENIQYF.

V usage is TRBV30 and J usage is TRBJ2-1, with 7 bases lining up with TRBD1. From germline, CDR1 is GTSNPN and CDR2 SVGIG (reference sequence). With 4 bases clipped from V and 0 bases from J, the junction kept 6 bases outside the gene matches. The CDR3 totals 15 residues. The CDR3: CAWTEDRFSYNEQFF. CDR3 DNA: TGTGCCTGGACCGAGGACAGGTTCTCCTACAATGAGCAGTTCTTC.

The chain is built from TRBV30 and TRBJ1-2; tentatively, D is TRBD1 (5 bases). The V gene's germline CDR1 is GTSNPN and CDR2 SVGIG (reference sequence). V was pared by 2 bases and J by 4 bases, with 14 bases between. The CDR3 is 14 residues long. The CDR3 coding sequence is TGTGCCTGGAGTCAGGGATTTAACCTCTATGGCTACACCTTC. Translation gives CAWSQGFNLYGYTF.

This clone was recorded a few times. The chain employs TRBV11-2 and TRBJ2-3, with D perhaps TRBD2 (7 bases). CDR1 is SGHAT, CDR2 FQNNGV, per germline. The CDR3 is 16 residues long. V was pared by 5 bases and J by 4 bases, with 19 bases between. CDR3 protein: CASSPIGGQSSDTQYF. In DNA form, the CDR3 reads TGTGCCAGCAGCCCGATCGGGGGGCAATCGTCAGATACGCAGTATTTT.

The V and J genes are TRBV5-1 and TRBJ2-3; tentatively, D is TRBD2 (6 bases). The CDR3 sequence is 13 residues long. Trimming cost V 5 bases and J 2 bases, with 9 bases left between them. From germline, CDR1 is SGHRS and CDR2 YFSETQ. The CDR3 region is CASRLALTDTQYF. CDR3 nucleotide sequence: TGCGCCAGCAGACTAGCCCTCACAGATACGCAGTATTTT.

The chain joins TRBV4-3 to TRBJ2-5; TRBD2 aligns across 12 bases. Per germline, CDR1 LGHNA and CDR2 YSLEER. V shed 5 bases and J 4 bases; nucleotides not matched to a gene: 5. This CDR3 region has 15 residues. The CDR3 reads CASSAGLAGRETQYF. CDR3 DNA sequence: TGCGCCAGCAGCGCCGGACTAGCGGGGCGAGAGACCCAGTACTTC.

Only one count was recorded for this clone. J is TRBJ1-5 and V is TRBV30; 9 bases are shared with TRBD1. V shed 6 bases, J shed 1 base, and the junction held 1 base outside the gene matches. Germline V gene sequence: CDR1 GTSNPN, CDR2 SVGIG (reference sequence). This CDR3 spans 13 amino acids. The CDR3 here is CACGTGSNQPQHF. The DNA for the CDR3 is TGTGCCTGCGGGACAGGGAGCAATCAGCCCCAGCATTTT. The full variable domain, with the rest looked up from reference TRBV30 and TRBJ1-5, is SQTIHQWPATLVQPVGSPLSLECTVEGTSNPNLYWYRQAAGRGLQLLFYSVGIGQISSEVPQNLSASRPQDRQFILSSKKLLLSDSGFYLCACGTGSNQPQHFGDGTRLSIL.

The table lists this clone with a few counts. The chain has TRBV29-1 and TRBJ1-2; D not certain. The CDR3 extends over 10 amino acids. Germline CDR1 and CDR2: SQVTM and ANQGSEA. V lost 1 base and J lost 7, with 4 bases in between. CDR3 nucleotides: TGCAGCGTTGAAGCCGGTGGCTACACCTTC. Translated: CSVEAGGYTF.

CDR3 amino acids: CASSPGTAGNTIYF. The CDR3 nucleotides are TGTGCCAGCAGCCCCGGGACAGCTGGAAACACCATATATTTT. The gene calls are TRBV7-8 and TRBJ1-3; 7 bases fit TRBD1. Germline V gene lookup returns CDR1 SGHVS and CDR2 FQNEAQ. V lost 5 bases to trimming and J lost 2 bases; unmatched junction nucleotides: 3. The CDR3 is 14 amino acids.

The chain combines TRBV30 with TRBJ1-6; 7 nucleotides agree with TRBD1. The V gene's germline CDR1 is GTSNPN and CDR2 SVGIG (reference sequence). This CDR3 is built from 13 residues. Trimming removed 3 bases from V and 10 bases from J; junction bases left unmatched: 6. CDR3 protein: CAWSTGDGSPLHF. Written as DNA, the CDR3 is TGTGCCTGGAGCACAGGGGATGGATCACCCCTCCACTTT.

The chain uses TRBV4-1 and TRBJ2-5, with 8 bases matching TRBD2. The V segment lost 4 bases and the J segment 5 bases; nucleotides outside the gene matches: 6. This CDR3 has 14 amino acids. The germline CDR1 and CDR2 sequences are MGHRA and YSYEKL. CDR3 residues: CASSPRGVVETQYF. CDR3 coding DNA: TGCGCCAGCAGCCCGCGGGGGGTTGTGGAGACCCAGTACTTC.

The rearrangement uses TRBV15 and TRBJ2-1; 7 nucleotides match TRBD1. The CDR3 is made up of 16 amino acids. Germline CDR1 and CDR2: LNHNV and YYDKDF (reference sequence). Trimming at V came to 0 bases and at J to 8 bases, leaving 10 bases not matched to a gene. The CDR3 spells CATSRDMGQQWDEQFF. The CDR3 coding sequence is TGTGCCACCAGCAGAGATATGGGACAGCAATGGGATGAGCAGTTCTTC.

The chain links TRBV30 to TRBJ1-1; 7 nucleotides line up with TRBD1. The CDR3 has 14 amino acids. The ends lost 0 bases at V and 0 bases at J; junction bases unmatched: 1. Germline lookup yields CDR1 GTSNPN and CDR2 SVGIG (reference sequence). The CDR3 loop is CAWSVGTVNTEAFF. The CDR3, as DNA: TGTGCCTGGAGTGTTGGGACAGTGAACACTGAAGCTTTCTTT.

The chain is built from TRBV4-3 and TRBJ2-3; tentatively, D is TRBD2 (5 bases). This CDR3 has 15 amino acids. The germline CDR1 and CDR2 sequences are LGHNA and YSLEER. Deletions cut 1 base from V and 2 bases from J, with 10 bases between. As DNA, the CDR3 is TGCGCCAGCAGCCAAGCGAACGGACTCACAGATACGCAGTATTTT. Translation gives CASSQANGLTDTQYF.

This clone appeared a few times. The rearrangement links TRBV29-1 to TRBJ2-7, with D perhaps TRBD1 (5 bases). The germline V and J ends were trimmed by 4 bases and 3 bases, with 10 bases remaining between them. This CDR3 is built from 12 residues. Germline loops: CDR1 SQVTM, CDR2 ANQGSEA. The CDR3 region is CSVVGHFYEQYF. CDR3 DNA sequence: TGCAGCGTTGTAGGACATTTCTACGAGCAGTACTTC.

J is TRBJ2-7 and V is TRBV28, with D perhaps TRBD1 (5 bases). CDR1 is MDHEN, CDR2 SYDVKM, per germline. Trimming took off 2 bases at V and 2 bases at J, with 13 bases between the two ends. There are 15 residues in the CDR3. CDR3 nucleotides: TGTGCCAGCAGTTTACGCCAGGGTGGGACCTACGAGCAGTACTTC. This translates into CASSLRQGGTYEQYF. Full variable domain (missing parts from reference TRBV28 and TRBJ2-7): DVKVTQSSRYLVKRTGEKVFLECVQDMDHENMFWYRQDPGLGLRLIYFSYDVKMKEKGDIPEGYSVSREKKERFSLILESASTNQTSMYLCASSLRQGGTYEQYFGPGTRLTVT.

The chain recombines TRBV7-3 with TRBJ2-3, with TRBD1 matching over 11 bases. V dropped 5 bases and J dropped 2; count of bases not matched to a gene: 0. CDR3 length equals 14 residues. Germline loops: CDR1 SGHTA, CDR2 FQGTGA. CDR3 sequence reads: CASSGQGATDTQYF. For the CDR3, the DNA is TGTGCCAGCAGCGGACAGGGGGCCACAGATACGCAGTATTTT.

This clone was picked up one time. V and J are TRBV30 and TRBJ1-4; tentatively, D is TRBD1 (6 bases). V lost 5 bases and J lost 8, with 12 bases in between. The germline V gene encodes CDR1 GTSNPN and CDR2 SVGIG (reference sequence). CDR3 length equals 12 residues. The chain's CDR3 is CAWGGGVEKLFF. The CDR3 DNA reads TGTGCCTGGGGAGGGGGGGTCGAAAAACTGTTTTTT.

The CDR3 region has the DNA TGCAGCGCTGGGGGAACTGGAAACACCATATATTTT. Translation gives CSAGGTGNTIYF. The chain links TRBV29-1 to TRBJ1-3, with D possibly matching TRBD1 (5 bases). CDR3 length equals 12 residues. The V end lost 7 bases, the J end lost 2 bases, and 9 bases lay between the germline ends. The germline V gene has CDR1 SQVTM and CDR2 ANQGSEA.

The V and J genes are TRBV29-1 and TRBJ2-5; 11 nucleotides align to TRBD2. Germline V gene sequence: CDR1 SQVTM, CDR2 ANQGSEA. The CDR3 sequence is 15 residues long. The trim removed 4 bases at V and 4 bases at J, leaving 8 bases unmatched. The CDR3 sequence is CSVGTVAGGRETQYF. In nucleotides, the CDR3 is TGCAGCGTTGGTACGGTAGCGGGGGGGAGAGAGACCCAGTACTTC.

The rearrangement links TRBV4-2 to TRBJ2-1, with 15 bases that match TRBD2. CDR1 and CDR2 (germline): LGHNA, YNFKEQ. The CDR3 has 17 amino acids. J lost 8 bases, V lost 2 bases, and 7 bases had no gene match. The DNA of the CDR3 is TGTGCCAGCAGCCAACACAGGACTAGCGGGGGGGATGATGAGCAGTTCTTC. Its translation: CASSQHRTSGGDDEQFF.

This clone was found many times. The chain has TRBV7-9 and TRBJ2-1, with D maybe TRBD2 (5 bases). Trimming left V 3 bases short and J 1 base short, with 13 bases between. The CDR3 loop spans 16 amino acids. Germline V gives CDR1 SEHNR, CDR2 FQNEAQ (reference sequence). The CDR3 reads CASSFWTGVSYNEQFF. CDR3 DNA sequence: TGTGCCAGCAGCTTTTGGACTGGGGTATCCTACAATGAGCAGTTCTTC.

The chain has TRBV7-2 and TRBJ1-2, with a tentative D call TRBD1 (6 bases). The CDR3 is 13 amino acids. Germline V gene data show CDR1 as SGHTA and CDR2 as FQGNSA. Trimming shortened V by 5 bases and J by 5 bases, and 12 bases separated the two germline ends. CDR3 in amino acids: CASSATGPYGYTF. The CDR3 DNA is TGTGCCAGCAGCGCCACAGGGCCGTATGGCTACACCTTC.

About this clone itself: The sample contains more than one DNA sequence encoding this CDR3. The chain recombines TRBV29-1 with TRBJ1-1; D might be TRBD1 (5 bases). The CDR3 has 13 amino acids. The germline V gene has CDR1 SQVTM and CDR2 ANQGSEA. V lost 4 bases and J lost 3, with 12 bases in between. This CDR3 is CSVVRRADTEAFF. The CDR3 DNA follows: TGCAGCGTTGTCCGCAGGGCCGACACTGAAGCTTTCTTT.

The CDR3 nucleotides read TGTGCCAGCAGCTTAGGGGCTGCGGGGTTCTACGAGCAGTACTTC. Protein product: CASSLGAAGFYEQYF. The J gene is TRBJ2-7, the V gene TRBV7-9, with D tentatively TRBD2 (6 bases). Deletions cut 1 base from V and 3 bases from J, with 13 bases between. Germline-derived CDR1 and CDR2 are SEHNR and FQNEAQ (reference sequence). This CDR3 spans 15 amino acids.

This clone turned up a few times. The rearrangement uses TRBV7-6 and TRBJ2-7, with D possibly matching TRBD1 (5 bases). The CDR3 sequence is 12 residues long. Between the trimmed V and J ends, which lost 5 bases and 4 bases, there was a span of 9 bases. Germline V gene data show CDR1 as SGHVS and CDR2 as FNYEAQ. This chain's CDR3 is CASSPPGYEQYF. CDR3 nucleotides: TGTGCCAGCAGCCCCCCAGGGTACGAGCAGTACTTC. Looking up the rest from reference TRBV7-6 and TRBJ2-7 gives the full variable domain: GAGVSQSPRYKVTKRGQDVALRCDPISGHVSLYWYRQALGQGPEFLTYFNYEAQQDKSGLPNDRFSAERPEGSISTLTIQRTEQRDSAMYRCASSPPGYEQYFGPGTRLTVT.

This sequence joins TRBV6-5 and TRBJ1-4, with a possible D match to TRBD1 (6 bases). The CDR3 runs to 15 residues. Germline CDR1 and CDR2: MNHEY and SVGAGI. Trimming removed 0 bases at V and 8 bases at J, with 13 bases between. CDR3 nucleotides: TGTGCCAGCAGTTACTCGAGTAGGGGGAGAGAAAAACTGTTTTTT. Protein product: CASSYSSRGREKLFF.

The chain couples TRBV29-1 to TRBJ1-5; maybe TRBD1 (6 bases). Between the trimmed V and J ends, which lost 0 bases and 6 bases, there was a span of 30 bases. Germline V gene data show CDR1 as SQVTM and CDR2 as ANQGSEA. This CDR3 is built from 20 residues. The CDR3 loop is CSVEDGPNRPFGGLPQPQHF. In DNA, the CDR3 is TGCAGCGTTGAAGATGGACCGAACCGCCCCTTTGGGGGGCTCCCTCAGCCCCAGCATTTT.

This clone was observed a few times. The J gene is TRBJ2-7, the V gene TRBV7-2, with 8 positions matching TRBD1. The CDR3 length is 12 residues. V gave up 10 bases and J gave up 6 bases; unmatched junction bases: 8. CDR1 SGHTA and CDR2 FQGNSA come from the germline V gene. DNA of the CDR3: TGTGCCATTTCAACAGGGGGTTTCGAGCAGTACTTC. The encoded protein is CAISTGGFEQYF.

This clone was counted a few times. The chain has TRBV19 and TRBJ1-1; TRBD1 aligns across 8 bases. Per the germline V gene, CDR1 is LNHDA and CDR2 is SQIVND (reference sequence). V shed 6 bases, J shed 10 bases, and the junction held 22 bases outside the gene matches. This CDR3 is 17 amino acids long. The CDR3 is CASSPPTDRGGREGAFF. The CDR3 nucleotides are TGTGCCAGTAGCCCACCAACAGACAGGGGCGGACGAGAGGGAGCTTTCTTT.

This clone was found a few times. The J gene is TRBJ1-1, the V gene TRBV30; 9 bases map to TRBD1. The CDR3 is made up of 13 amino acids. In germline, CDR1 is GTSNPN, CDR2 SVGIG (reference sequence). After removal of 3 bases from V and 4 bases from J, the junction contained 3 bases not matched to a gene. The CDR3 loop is CAWRRGQGTEAFF. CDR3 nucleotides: TGTGCCTGGAGACGGGGACAGGGCACTGAAGCTTTCTTT.

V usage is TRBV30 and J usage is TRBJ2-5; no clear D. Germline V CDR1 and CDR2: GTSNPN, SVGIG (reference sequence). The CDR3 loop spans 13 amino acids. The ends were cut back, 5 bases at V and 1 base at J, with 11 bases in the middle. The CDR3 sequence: CAWGGNSQETQYF. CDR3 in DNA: TGTGCCTGGGGTGGCAACAGCCAAGAGACCCAGTACTTC.